One sample yielded the 31 T cell receptor beta chains listed below, sequenced in a study of T cells in women clearing cervical HPV infection (dated by TCRdb to about 2018). Libraries were prepared through the immunoSEQ multiplex PCR assay. The table comes from immuneACCESS by way of TCRdb, which keeps in-frame sequences with V and J called. Part of the clones is missing from these tables; in studies checked, under half for an unresolved V gene and the rest for unknown reasons. The sample's clone listing holds about 36,000 clones. 1.7% of the sample belongs to the ten largest clones. Sequencing was performed on blood buffy coat. These receptors originate from a woman aged 18 to 75 with a cervical HPV16 infection that either progressed to CIN3+ or cleared (not recorded which).

Note on this clone: From the germline J gene comes the end of the CDR3, since the read stops 3 residues before it. The chain carries TRBV5-6 and TRBJ1-1, with a weak D call TRBD1 (6 bases). The CDR3 runs to 13 residues. Germline-derived CDR1 and CDR2 are SGHDT and YYEEEE. Trimming removed 1 base at V and 4 bases at J, with 8 bases between. CDR3 DNA, as far as it was read: TGTGCCAGCAGCTTGCGGGGGGCCACTGAA. This codes for CASSLRGATE. The entire CDR3 protein is CASSLRGATEAFF. Filled out from reference TRBV5-6 and TRBJ1-1, the complete variable domain reads DAGVTQSPTHLIKTRGQQVTLRCSPKSGHDTVSWYQQALGQGPQFIFQYYEEEERQRGNFPDRFSGHQFPNYSSELNVNALLLGDSALYLCASSLRGATEAFFGQGTRLTVV.

For this clone: From the germline J gene comes the end of the CDR3, since the read stops 3 residues before it. This sequence joins TRBV20-1 and TRBJ2-4; tentatively, D is TRBD1 (6 bases). Germline CDR1 reads DFQATT; CDR2 reads SNEGSKA (reference sequence). V gave up 6 bases and J gave up 1 base, with 16 bases separating them. The CDR3 extends over 15 amino acids. Incomplete CDR3 DNA: TGCAGTGCAACTCGACAGGATAGGGCCAAAAACATT. This translates into CSATRQDRAKNI. The CDR3 as a whole reads CSATRQDRAKNIQYF.

In the case of this clone: With the read ending 3 residues before the CDR3 end, the germline J gene is used to fill in that end. V and J are TRBV2 and TRBJ1-2, with D possibly being TRBD1 (5 bases). The CDR3 is 13 amino acids. Germline assignment: CDR1 SNHLY and CDR2 FYNNEI. The V end lost 7 bases, the J end lost 1 base, and 10 bases lay between the germline ends. CDR3 sequence reads: CASIGGLNYGYTF. The DNA read from the CDR3 is TGTGCCAGCATCGGGGGTCTTAACTATGGC.

Turning to this clone: The sequenced fragment ends 3 residues before the CDR3 boundary, so the rest is inferred from the germline J gene. V usage is TRBV20-1 and J usage is TRBJ2-7; TRBD2 is a possible D gene (6 bases). Trimming shortened V by 2 bases and J by 4 bases, and 12 bases separated the two germline ends. From germline, CDR1 is DFQATT and CDR2 SNEGSKA (reference sequence). The CDR3 is made up of 13 amino acids. CDR3 amino acids: CSARSTRGYEQYF. The CDR3 DNA, read in part, is TGCAGTGCTAGATCGACTAGAGGGTACGAG.

Measured by frequency, this clone is medium-sized. The CDR3 end falls 3 residues outside the read, so it is completed with the germline J gene. The V gene is TRBV7-8, the J gene TRBJ2-3; D is uncertain. The germline CDR1 and CDR2 sequences are SGHVS and FQNEAQ. The ends were cut back, 3 bases at V and 2 bases at J, with 3 bases in the middle. The CDR3 contains 12 residues. The CDR3 region is CASSFLTDTQYF. CDR3 bases read: TGTGCCAGCAGCTTCCTCACAGATACG.

As concerns this clone: The CDR3 end is not reached by the read, which stops 3 residues before it; the germline J gene fills it in. The J gene is TRBJ1-2, the V gene TRBV20-1; 7 nucleotides align to TRBD1. CDR3 length: 15 residues. CDR1 is DFQATT and CDR2 is SNEGSKA in the germline V gene (reference sequence). CDR3 sequence reads: CSARPDRDAGLGYTF. CDR3 bases read: TGCAGTGCTAGGCCAGACAGGGACGCCGGTTTAGGC.

The DNA read from the CDR3 is TGTGCCAGTAGTATCTTAAAGGGACTAATGAACACTGAA. It encodes CASSILKGLMNTE. The complete CDR3 protein is CASSILKGLMNTEAFF. The V call is TRBV19, the J call TRBJ1-1, with D possibly TRBD1 on 5 matching bases. The read gets to within 3 residues of the CDR3 end, and the germline J gene fills in the rest. The germline CDR1 and CDR2 sequences are LNHDA and SQIVND (reference sequence). The germline V and J ends were trimmed by 3 bases and 0 bases, with 14 bases remaining between them. The CDR3 is 16 residues long.

The CDR3: CASSVDTQETQYF. CDR3 DNA (partial): TGTGCCAGCAGCGTGGACACTCAAGAGACC. This sequence joins TRBV13 and TRBJ2-5; D might be TRBD1 (5 bases). The read ends 3 residues early relative to the CDR3; the germline J gene fills the gap. With 5 bases removed from V and 2 bases from J, the gap between germline ends came to 9 bases. This CDR3 region has 13 residues. From germline, CDR1 is PRHDT and CDR2 FYEKMQ (reference sequence).

Regarding this clone: The read comes to an end 3 residues before the CDR3 does, leaving the germline J gene to fill in the end. This chain connects TRBV19 to TRBJ2-2, with TRBD1 matching 9 bases. Germline V gene data show CDR1 as LNHDA and CDR2 as SQIVND (reference sequence). The CDR3 totals 14 residues. The V gene end was trimmed by 9 bases and the J gene end by 4 bases; junction bases not matched to a gene: 6. The CDR3 is CASAGQGRTGELFF. CDR3 DNA, as far as it was read: TGTGCCAGCGCGGGACAGGGTCGCACCGGGGAG.

This clone is labeled medium-sized based on frequency. The CDR3 is cut off 3 residues early in the read; its end comes from the germline J gene. The chain links TRBV5-1 to TRBJ2-4; D remains unclear. Trimming took off 4 bases at V and 2 bases at J, with 13 bases between the two ends. This CDR3 region has 15 residues. Germline loops: CDR1 SGHRS, CDR2 YFSETQ. Partial CDR3 DNA: TGCGCCAGCAGCCTAGACCTCTTAACCAAAAACATT. Translation: CASSLDLLTKNI. The CDR3 reads in full as CASSLDLLTKNIQYF.

Details on this clone: Sequencing ends 3 residues short of the CDR3 end; the germline J gene provides the rest. This chain connects TRBV5-6 to TRBJ2-7, with a weak D call TRBD1 (5 bases). The CDR3 runs 13 residues. CDR1 SGHDT and CDR2 YYEEEE come from the germline V gene. Deletions cut 0 bases from V and 4 bases from J, with 8 bases between. The DNA read from the CDR3 is TGTGCCAGCAGCTTGGACAGGATATACGAG. The encoded protein is CASSLDRIYE. The entire CDR3 is CASSLDRIYEQYF.

Partial CDR3 DNA: TGTGCCAGCAGCCCCGAGCCTCTTGTCGGGGACTATGGT. This codes for CASSPEPLVGDYG. The entire CDR3 is CASSPEPLVGDYGQYF. This chain joins TRBV7-3 and TRBJ2-4; 7 bases align to TRBD2. The DNA ends 3 residues before the CDR3 does, and the rest of the CDR3 is filled in from the germline J gene. Germline CDR1 reads SGHTA; CDR2 reads FQGTGA. CDR3 length: 16 residues.

A remark on this clone: From the germline J gene comes the end of the CDR3, since the read stops 3 residues before it. The chain employs TRBV20-1 and TRBJ2-3; 9 bases line up with TRBD1. The germline CDR1 and CDR2 sequences are DFQATT and SNEGSKA (reference sequence). CDR3 size: 14 residues. The CDR3 loop reads CSAREGTGRETQYF. The sequenced part of the CDR3 DNA is TGCAGTGCTAGAGAGGGGACAGGGCGGGAGACG.

A remark on this clone: With the read ending 3 residues before the CDR3 end, the germline J gene is used to fill in that end. The rearrangement joins TRBV6-1 to TRBJ2-3, with 7 bases fitting TRBD1. The germline V gene has CDR1 MNHNS and CDR2 SASEGT. The length of the CDR3 is 16 residues. CDR3 loop: CASSAIRGYGGETQYF. The sequenced part of the CDR3 DNA is TGTGCCAGCAGTGCGATCAGGGGGTACGGTGGAGAGACG.

As for this clone: The observed sequence ends 3 residues before the CDR3 terminus, with the missing tail filled in from the germline J gene. The chain couples TRBV6-1 to TRBJ2-5; TRBD2 aligns across 8 bases. Trimming took 1 base from V and 5 from J; bases not matched to a gene: 9. This CDR3 region has 16 residues. Germline lookup yields CDR1 MNHNS and CDR2 SASEGT. CDR3 DNA, as far as it was read: TGTGCCAGCAGTGAAGTGGGTCGGGGGGGCCGGGAGACC. Amino acids: CASSEVGRGGRET. The full CDR3 sequence reads CASSEVGRGGRETQYF.

Notes on this clone: The CDR3 end is not reached by the read, which stops 3 residues before it; the germline J gene fills it in. The chain uses TRBV30 and TRBJ2-2; 9 bases line up with TRBD1. Germline CDR1 GTSNPN, CDR2 SVGIG (reference sequence). Germline trimming cut 1 base from V and 6 bases from J; bases unmatched to any gene: 18. CDR3 length: 19 amino acids. CDR3 residues: CAWSAAEWGQGWSSGELFF. The CDR3 bases that were read are TGTGCCTGGAGTGCCGCTGAGTGGGGACAGGGATGGAGCTCCGGGGAG.

Worth noting for this clone: The read comes to an end 3 residues before the CDR3 does, leaving the germline J gene to fill in the end. V usage is TRBV6-2 or TRBV6-3 and J usage is TRBJ2-7; 7 nucleotides line up with TRBD2. The CDR3 consists of 15 residues. Germline CDR1 MNHEY, CDR2 SVGEGT. Trimming at V came to 6 bases and at J to 1 base, leaving 9 bases not matched to a gene. CDR3 protein: CASSPGGAGSYEQYF. The sequenced part of the CDR3 DNA is TGTGCCAGCAGCCCCGGCGGAGCGGGGTCCTACGAG.

In the case of this clone: Coverage ceases 3 residues before the CDR3 finishes, and the germline J gene fills in the end. The genes are TRBV18 and TRBJ1-4, with D hard to call. The germline CDR1 and CDR2 sequences are KGHSH and LQKENI. This CDR3 is 14 amino acids long. The ends were cut back, 0 bases at V and 6 bases at J, with 8 bases in the middle. Partial CDR3 DNA: TGTGCCAGCTCACCACCTGCGTCGGATGAAAAA. This sequence encodes CASSPPASDEK. From start to end, the CDR3 is CASSPPASDEKLFF.

CDR3 bases read: TGTGCCAGCAGTGAAATCGGTCAGGGAGATTCACCC. This encodes CASSEIGQGDSP. The entire CDR3 reads CASSEIGQGDSPLHF. The rearrangement links TRBV6-1 to TRBJ1-6, with D maybe TRBD1 (5 bases). The read falls 3 residues short of the CDR3 end, and the missing part is taken from the germline J gene. CDR1 and CDR2 (germline): MNHNS, SASEGT. V lost 2 bases to trimming and J lost 8 bases, with 13 bases between them. The length of the CDR3 is 15 residues.

Comments on this clone: The DNA ends 3 residues before the CDR3 does, and the rest of the CDR3 is filled in from the germline J gene. The rearrangement links TRBV6-2 or TRBV6-3 to TRBJ1-2; D may be TRBD1 (6 bases). Per the germline V gene, CDR1 is MNHEY and CDR2 is SVGEGT. The CDR3 extends over 13 amino acids. The sequenced part of the CDR3 DNA is TGTGCCAGCAGCCCTTGGACAGAGCGGGGC. Translation gives CASSPWTERG. The entire CDR3 reads CASSPWTERGYTF.

CDR3: CSAVSSSGTEGGYTF. Partial CDR3 DNA: TGCAGTGCTGTTAGTTCCTCCGGGACTGAGGGTGGC. The chain joins TRBV20-1 to TRBJ1-2; D might be TRBD1 (5 bases). The missing CDR3 end, 3 residues past where the read stops, is filled in from the germline J gene. V gave up 5 bases and J gave up 7 bases, with 23 bases separating them. Germline CDR1 is DFQATT and CDR2 is SNEGSKA (reference sequence). The CDR3 is 15 residues long.

About this clone itself: The read gets to within 3 residues of the CDR3 end, and the germline J gene fills in the rest. This rearrangement joins TRBV5-1 to TRBJ2-7; 7 nucleotides align to TRBD1. V was pared by 5 bases and J by 0 bases, with 8 bases of the junction left unmatched. Germline V CDR1 and CDR2: SGHRS, YFSETQ. This CDR3 region has 15 residues. CDR3 amino acids: CASSSSGTVSYEQYF. CDR3 bases read: TGCGCCAGCAGTTCATCCGGGACAGTCTCCTACGAG.

As regards this clone: The CDR3 end falls 3 residues outside the read, so it is completed with the germline J gene. This chain uses TRBV5-4 with TRBJ2-5, with 11 bases matching TRBD2. CDR3 length equals 15 residues. Trimming removed 3 bases from V and 2 bases from J; junction bases left unmatched: 3. Germline CDR1 is SGHNT and CDR2 is YYREEE (reference sequence). The covered CDR3 bases are TGTGCCAGCAGCTATAGCGGGGGGGCACAAGAGACC. Its translation: CASSYSGGAQET. The entire CDR3 protein is CASSYSGGAQETQYF.

To note about this clone: The CDR3 end falls 3 residues outside the read, so it is completed with the germline J gene. The rearrangement uses TRBV7-2 and TRBJ1-5, with D maybe TRBD1 (6 bases). Germline loops: CDR1 SGHTA, CDR2 FQGNSA. The CDR3 spans 15 residues. The V end lost 1 base, the J end lost 1 base, and 8 bases lay between the germline ends. The part of the CDR3 DNA that was read is TGTGCCAGCAGCTTAGGTCAGGGGAGCAATCAGCCC. Its translation: CASSLGQGSNQP. The complete CDR3 protein is CASSLGQGSNQPQHF.

To note about this clone: The read finishes 3 residues shy of the CDR3 end, and the germline J gene is used to complete it. This rearrangement joins TRBV7-9 to TRBJ1-3, with a tentative D call TRBD1 (6 bases). Germline lookup yields CDR1 SEHNR and CDR2 FQNEAQ (reference sequence). V was trimmed by 1 base and J by 6 bases, leaving 7 bases between them. The length of the CDR3 is 13 residues. CDR3 bases read: TGTGCCAGCAGCTTAGAGGGGGTAAACACC. It specifies CASSLEGVNT. The CDR3 as a whole reads CASSLEGVNTIYF.

Concerning this clone: The read is 3 residues too short to cover the CDR3 end, so that end is filled in from the germline J gene. The J gene is TRBJ2-6, the V gene TRBV20-1; TRBD1 is a possible D gene (6 bases). Trimming shortened V by 1 base and J by 4 bases, and 11 bases separated the two germline ends. The CDR3 spans 15 residues. The germline V gene encodes CDR1 DFQATT and CDR2 SNEGSKA (reference sequence). CDR3 DNA (partial): TGCAGTGCTAGAGCAGCAGGGGACGGGGCCAACGTC. Protein sequence: CSARAAGDGANV. The full CDR3 sequence reads CSARAAGDGANVLTF.

As regards this clone: The CDR3 is cut off 3 residues early in the read; its end comes from the germline J gene. The chain is built from TRBV10-3 and TRBJ2-3, with 8 bases fitting TRBD1. J gave up 4 bases and V 0 bases, and 3 bases lay outside the gene matches. CDR1 and CDR2 from the germline V gene are ENHRY and SYGVKD. The CDR3 runs to 15 residues. The sequenced part of the CDR3 DNA is TGTGCCATCAGTGAGTCGGCAGGGGGCGCAGATACG. It encodes CAISESAGGADT. The whole CDR3 reads CAISESAGGADTQYF.

Concerning this clone: Additional DNA sequences in this sample encode the identical CDR3. The sequenced CDR3 bases are TGCAGTGCTAGTAGCGGGGATCAGCCC. Translation gives CSASSGDQP. The entire CDR3 protein reads CSASSGDQPQHF. The V call is TRBV20-1, the J call TRBJ1-5; D remains unclear. The read stops 3 residues short of the end of the CDR3; the missing end is completed from the germline J gene. Germline V gene sequence: CDR1 DFQATT, CDR2 SNEGSKA (reference sequence). The CDR3 spans 12 residues. Trimming shortened V by 3 bases and J by 5 bases, and 8 bases separated the two germline ends.

Comment on this clone: The read terminates 3 residues before the CDR3 end, so the remaining end is supplied by the germline J gene. The chain is built from TRBV5-4 and TRBJ2-3, with D unresolved. Germline V gene lookup returns CDR1 SGHNT and CDR2 YYREEE (reference sequence). The CDR3 runs 15 residues. V shed 2 bases and J shed 4 bases, with 14 bases lying between them. The chain's CDR3 is CASSLGLLAADTQYF. The CDR3 bases that were read are TGTGCCAGCAGCTTAGGCCTGCTCGCGGCAGATACG.

In the case of this clone: The read terminates 3 residues before the CDR3 end, so the remaining end is supplied by the germline J gene. This sequence joins TRBV20-1 and TRBJ1-1; TRBD1 matches at 8 bases. Trimming took 7 bases from V and 0 from J; bases not matched to a gene: 7. Germline V gene sequence: CDR1 DFQATT, CDR2 SNEGSKA (reference sequence). The length of the CDR3 is 14 residues. Partial CDR3 DNA: TGCAGTGGGGCCGCAGGGGGCATGAACACTGAA. Its translation: CSGAAGGMNTE. The entire CDR3 is CSGAAGGMNTEAFF.

A remark on this clone: The CDR3 extends 3 residues past the end of the read, so its final part is completed from the germline J gene. The chain carries TRBV7-7 and TRBJ2-7; TRBD1 agrees at 8 bases. V shed 0 bases, J shed 2 bases, and the junction held 3 bases outside the gene matches. This CDR3 region has 15 residues. Looked up from germline, CDR1 is SSHAT and CDR2 is FNYEAQ (reference sequence). The DNA read from the CDR3 is TGTGCCAGCAGCTTAGCGACAGGGGCTGCCTACGAG. This translates into CASSLATGAAYE. The entire CDR3 sequence reads CASSLATGAAYEQYF. The full variable domain, its missing parts supplied by reference TRBV7-7 and TRBJ2-7, is GAGVSQSPRYKVTKRGQDVTLRCDPISSHATLYWYQQALGQGPEFLTYFNYEAQPDKSGLPSDRFSAERPEGSISTLTIQRTEQRDSAMYRCASSLATGAAYEQYFGPGTRLTVT.